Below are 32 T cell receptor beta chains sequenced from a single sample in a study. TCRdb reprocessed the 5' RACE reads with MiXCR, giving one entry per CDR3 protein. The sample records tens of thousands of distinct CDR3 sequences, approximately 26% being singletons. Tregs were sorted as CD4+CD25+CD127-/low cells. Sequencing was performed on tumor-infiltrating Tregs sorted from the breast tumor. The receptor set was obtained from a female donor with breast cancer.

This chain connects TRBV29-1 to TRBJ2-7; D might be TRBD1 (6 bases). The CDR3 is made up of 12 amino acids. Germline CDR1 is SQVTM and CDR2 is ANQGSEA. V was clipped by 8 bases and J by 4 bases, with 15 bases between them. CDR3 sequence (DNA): TGCAGCTCCCTGGGGGCAGAATACGAGCAGTACTTC. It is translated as CSSLGAEYEQYF.

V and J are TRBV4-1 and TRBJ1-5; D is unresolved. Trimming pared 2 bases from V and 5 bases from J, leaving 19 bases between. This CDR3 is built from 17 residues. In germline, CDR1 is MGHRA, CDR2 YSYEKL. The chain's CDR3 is CASSQPLRKGPYQPQHF. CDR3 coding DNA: TGCGCCAGCAGCCAACCGCTGAGGAAGGGTCCGTATCAGCCCCAGCATTTT.

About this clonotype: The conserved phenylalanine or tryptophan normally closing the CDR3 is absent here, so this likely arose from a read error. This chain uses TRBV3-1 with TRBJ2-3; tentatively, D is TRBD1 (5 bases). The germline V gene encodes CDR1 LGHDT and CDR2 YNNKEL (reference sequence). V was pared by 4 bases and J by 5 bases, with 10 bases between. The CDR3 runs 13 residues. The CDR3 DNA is TGTGCCAGCAGCCCGCGACAGAAAGATACGCAGTATTGT. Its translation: CASSPRQKDTQYC.

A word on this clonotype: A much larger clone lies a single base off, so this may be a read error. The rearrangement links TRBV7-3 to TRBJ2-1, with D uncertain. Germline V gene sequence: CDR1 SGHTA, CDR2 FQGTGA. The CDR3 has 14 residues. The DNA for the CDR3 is TGTACCAGCAGCTTAACTCGGATTGGGGATGAGCAGTTCTTC. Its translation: CTSSLTRIGDEQFF.

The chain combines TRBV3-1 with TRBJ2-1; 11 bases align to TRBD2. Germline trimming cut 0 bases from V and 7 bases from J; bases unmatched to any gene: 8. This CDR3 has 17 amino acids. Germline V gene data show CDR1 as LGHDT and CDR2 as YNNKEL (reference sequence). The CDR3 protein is CASSQDLAGGLLNEQFF. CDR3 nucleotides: TGTGCCAGCAGCCAAGATTTAGCGGGGGGGCTGTTGAATGAGCAGTTCTTC.

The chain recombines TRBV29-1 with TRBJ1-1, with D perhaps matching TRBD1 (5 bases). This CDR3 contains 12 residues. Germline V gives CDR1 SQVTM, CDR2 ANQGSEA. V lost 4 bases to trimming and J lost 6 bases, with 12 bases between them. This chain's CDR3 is CSVVQGSSEAFF. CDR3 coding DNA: TGCAGCGTTGTGCAGGGATCCTCTGAAGCTTTCTTT.

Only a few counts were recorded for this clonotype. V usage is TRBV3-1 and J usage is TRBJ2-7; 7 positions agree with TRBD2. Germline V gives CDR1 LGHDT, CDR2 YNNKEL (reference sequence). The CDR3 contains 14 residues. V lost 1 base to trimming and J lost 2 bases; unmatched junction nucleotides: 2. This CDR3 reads CASSQAGTTYEQYF. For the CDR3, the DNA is TGTGCCAGCAGCCAAGCCGGGACTACCTACGAGCAGTACTTC.

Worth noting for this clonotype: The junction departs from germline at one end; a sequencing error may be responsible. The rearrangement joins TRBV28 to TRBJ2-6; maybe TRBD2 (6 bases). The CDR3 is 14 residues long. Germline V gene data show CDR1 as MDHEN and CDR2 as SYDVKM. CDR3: CTSGRSSGANVLTF. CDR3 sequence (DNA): TGTACCAGCGGGCGGAGCTCTGGGGCCAACGTCCTGACTTTC.

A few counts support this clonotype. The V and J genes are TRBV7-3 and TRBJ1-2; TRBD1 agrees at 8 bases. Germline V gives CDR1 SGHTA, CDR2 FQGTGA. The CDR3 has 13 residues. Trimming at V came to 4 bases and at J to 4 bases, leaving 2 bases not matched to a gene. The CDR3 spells CASSSDRGYGYTF. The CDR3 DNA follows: TGTGCCAGCAGCTCCGACAGGGGCTATGGCTACACCTTC.

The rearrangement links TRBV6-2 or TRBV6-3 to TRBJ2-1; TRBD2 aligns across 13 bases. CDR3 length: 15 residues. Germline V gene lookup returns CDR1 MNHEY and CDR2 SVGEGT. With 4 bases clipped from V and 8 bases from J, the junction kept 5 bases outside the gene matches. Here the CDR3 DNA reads TGTGCCAGCAGTTCCGAACTAGCGGGGGGGGATGAGCAGTTCTTC. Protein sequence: CASSSELAGGDEQFF.

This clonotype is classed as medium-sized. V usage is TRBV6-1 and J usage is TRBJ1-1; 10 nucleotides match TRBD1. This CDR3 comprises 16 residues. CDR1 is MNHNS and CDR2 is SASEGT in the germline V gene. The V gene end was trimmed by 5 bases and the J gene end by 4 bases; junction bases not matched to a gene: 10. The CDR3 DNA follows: TGTGCCAGCAGTATCCGGGACAGGGGAGATCTCACTGAAGCTTTCTTT. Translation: CASSIRDRGDLTEAFF.

CDR3 bases: TGTGCCAGCCATCGACAGGGACTATACGAGCAGTACTTC. This encodes CASHRQGLYEQYF. The genes are TRBV5-5 and TRBJ2-7, with D perhaps matching TRBD1 or TRBD2 (7 bases each). Germline V gives CDR1 SGHKS, CDR2 YYEKEE (reference sequence). V lost 7 bases, J lost 4 bases, and 15 bases lay in between. The CDR3 totals 13 residues.

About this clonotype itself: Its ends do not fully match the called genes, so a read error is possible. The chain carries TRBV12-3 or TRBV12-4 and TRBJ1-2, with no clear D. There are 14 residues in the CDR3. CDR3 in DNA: TGTACCAGCAGTTTAGGGCAGGTTGGAGATGGCTACGCCTTC. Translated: CTSSLGQVGDGYAF.

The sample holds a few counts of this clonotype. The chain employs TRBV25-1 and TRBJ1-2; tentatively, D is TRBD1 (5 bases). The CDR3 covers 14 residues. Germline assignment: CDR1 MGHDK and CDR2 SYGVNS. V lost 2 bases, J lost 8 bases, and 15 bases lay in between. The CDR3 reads CASSERGRGWGYTF. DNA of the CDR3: TGTGCCAGCAGTGAAAGAGGGAGGGGATGGGGCTACACCTTC.

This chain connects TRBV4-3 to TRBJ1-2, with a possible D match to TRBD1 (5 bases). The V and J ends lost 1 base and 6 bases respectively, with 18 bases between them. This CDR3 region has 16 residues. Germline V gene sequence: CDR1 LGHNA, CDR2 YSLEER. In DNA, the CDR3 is TGCGCCAGCAGCCAAGGGAACGTAGGGGTTAGAAATGGCTACACCTTC. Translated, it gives CASSQGNVGVRNGYTF.

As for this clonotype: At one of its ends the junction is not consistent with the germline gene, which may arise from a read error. The CDR3: CASSRLAGDSTDMQYF. CDR3 DNA: TGCGCCAGCAGTCGCCTAGCGGGAGACAGCACAGATATGCAGTATTTT. This sequence joins TRBV4-3 and TRBJ2-3; 10 bases are a match to TRBD2. This CDR3 spans 16 amino acids. Germline lookup yields CDR1 LGHNA and CDR2 YSLEER.

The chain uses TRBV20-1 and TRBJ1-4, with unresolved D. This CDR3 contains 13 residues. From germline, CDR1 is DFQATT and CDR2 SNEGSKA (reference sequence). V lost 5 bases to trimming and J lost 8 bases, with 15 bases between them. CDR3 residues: CSAGVKAWEKLFF. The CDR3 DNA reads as TGCAGTGCTGGCGTAAAGGCCTGGGAAAAACTGTTTTTT.

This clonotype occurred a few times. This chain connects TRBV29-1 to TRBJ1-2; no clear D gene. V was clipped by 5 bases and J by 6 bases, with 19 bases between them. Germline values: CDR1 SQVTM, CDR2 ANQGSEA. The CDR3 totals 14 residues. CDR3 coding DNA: TGCAGCGTTAGTCCCGACGGAGTAAGCGATGGCTACACCTTC. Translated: CSVSPDGVSDGYTF.

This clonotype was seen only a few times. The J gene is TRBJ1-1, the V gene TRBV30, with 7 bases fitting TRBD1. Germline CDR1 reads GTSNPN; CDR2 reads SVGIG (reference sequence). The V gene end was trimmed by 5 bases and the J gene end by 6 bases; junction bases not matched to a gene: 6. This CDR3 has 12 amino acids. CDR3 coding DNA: TGTGCCTGGGATAAGGGGGCCGCTGAAGCTTTCTTT. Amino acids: CAWDKGAAEAFF.

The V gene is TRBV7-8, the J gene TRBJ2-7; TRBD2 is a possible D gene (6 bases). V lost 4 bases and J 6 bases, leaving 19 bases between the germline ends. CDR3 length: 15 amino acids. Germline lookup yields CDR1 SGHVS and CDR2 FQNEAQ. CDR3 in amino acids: CASSSRLEGEREQYF. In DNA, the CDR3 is TGTGCCAGCAGCTCCAGACTAGAGGGAGAGCGCGAGCAGTACTTC.

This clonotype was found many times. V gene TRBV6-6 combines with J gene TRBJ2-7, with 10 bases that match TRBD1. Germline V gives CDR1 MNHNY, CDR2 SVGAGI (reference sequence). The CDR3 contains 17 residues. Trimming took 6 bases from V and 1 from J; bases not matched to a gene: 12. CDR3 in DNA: TGTGCCAGCAGAGTCCCGGGACAGGGGCCCTTTTCCTACGAGCAGTACTTC. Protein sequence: CASRVPGQGPFSYEQYF.

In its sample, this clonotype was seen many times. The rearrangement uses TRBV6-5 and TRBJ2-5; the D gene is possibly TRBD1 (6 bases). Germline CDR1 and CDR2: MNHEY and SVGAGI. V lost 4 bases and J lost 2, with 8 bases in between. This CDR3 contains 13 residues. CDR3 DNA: TGTGCCAGCAGTTCGGACAGTCAAGAGACCCAGTACTTC. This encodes CASSSDSQETQYF.

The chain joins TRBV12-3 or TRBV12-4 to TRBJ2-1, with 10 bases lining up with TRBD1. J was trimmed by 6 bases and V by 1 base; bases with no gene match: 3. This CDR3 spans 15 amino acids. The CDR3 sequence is CASSLGTGGPNEQFF. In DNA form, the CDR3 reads TGTGCCAGCAGTTTAGGGACAGGGGGTCCCAATGAGCAGTTCTTC.

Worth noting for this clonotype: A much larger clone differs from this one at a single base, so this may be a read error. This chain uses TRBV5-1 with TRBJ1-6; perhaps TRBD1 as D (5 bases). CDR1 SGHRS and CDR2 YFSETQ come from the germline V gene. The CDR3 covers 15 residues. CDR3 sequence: CANSLEQAGHSPLHF. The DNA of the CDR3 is TGCGCCAACAGCTTGGAACAGGCCGGACATTCACCCCTCCACTTT.

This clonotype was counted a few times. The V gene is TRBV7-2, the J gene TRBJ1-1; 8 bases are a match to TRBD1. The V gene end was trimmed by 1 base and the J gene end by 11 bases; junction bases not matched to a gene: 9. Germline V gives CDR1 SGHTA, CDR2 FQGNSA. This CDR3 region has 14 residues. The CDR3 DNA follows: TGTGCCAGCAGCTTAGAACGTCGGACAGGGAGGGCTTTCTTT. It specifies CASSLERRTGRAFF. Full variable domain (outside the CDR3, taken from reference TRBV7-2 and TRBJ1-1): GAGVSQSPSNKVTEKGKDVELRCDPISGHTALYWYRQSLGQGLEFLIYFQGNSAPDKSGLPSDRFSAERTGGSVSTLTIQRTQQEDSAVYLCASSLERRTGRAFFGQGTRLTVV.

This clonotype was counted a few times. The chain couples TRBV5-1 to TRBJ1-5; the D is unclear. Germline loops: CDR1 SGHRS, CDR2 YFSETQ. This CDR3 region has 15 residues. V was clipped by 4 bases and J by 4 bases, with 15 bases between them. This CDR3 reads CASSPLPSFNQPQHF. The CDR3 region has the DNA TGCGCCAGCAGCCCTCTACCATCTTTTAATCAGCCCCAGCATTTT.

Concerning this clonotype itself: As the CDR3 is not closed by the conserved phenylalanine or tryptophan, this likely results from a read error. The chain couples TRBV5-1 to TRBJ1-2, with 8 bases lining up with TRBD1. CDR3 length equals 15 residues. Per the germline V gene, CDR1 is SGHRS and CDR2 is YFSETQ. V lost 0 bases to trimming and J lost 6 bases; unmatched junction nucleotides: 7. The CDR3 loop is CASSLDGQGLDGYTL. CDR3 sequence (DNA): TGCGCCAGCAGCTTGGATGGACAGGGACTCGATGGCTACACCCTC.

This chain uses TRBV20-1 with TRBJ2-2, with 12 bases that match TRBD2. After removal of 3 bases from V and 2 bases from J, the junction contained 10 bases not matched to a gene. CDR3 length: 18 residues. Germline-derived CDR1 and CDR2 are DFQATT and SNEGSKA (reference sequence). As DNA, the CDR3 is TGCAGTGCTAGGACTAGCGGGGGCTTCGGCTCAAACACCGGGGAGCTGTTTTTT. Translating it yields CSARTSGGFGSNTGELFF.

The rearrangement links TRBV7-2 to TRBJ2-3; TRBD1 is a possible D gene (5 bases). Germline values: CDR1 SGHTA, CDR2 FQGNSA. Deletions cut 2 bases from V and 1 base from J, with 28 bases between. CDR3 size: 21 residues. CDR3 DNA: TGTGCCAGCAGCTTAATTGACCGAGGCCAAGTGGCAGGGCCTGGCACAGATACGCAGTATTTT. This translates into CASSLIDRGQVAGPGTDTQYF. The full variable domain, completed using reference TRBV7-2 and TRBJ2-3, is GAGVSQSPSNKVTEKGKDVELRCDPISGHTALYWYRQSLGQGLEFLIYFQGNSAPDKSGLPSDRFSAERTGGSVSTLTIQRTQQEDSAVYLCASSLIDRGQVAGPGTDTQYFGPGTRLTVL.

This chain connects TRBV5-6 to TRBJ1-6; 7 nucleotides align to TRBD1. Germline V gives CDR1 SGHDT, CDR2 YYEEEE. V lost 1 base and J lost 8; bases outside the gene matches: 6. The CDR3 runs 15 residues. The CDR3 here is CASSLFARGDSPLHF. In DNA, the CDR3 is TGTGCCAGCAGCTTGTTCGCCAGGGGGGATTCACCCCTCCACTTT. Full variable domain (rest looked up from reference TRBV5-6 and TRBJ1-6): DAGVTQSPTHLIKTRGQQVTLRCSPKSGHDTVSWYQQALGQGPQFIFQYYEEEERQRGNFPDRFSGHQFPNYSSELNVNALLLGDSALYLCASSLFARGDSPLHFGNGTRLTVT.

The DNA for the CDR3 is TGTGCCAGCAGCTGTTCCCCCGCCCTAGCGGGAGGGCCCGACAAAAACATTCAGTACTTC. It codes for CASSCSPALAGGPDKNIQYF. The chain links TRBV5-6 to TRBJ2-4, with TRBD2 matching 12 bases. The germline V gene encodes CDR1 SGHDT and CDR2 YYEEEE. This CDR3 is 20 amino acids long. The J segment lost 3 bases and the V segment lost 3 bases, leaving 16 bases of the junction unmatched.

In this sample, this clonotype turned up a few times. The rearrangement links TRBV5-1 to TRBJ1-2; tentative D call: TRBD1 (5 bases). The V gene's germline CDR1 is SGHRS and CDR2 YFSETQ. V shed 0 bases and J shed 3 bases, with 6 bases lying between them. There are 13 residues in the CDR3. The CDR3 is CASSLGRDYGYTF. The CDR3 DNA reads TGCGCCAGCAGCTTGGGCAGGGACTATGGCTACACCTTC.